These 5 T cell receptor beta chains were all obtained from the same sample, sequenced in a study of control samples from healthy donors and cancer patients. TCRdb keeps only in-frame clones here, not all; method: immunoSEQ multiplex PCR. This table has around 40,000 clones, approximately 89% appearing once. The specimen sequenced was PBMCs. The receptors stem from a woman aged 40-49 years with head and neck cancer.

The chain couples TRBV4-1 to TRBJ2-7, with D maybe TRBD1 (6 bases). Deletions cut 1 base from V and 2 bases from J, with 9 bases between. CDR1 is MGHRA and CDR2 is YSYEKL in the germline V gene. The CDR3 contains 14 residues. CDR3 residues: CASSQVQGTYEQYF. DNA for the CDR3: TGCGCCAGCAGCCAAGTACAGGGTACCTACGAGCAGTACTTC.

The DNA of the CDR3 is TGTGCCTGGATGGGCGCCGGGACAGGGTTGTACGAGCAGTACTTC. Protein product: CAWMGAGTGLYEQYF. V gene TRBV30 combines with J gene TRBJ2-7, with 9 positions matching TRBD1. CDR3 length equals 15 residues. V was clipped by 4 bases and J by 4 bases; unmatched bases: 11. Germline CDR1 and CDR2: GTSNPN and SVGIG (reference sequence).

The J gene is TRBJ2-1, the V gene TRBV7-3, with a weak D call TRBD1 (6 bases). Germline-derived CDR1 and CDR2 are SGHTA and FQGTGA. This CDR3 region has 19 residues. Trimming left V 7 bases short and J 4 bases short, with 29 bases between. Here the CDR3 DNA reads TGTGCCAGCACCCTCGTAGGACAGTCGATTGAGGGAGAATACAATGAGCAGTTCTTC. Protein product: CASTLVGQSIEGEYNEQFF.

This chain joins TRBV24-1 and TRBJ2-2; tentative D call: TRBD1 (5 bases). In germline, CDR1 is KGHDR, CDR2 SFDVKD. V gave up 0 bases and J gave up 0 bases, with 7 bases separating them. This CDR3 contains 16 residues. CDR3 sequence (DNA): TGTGCCACCAGTGATTTGCTGACAGCGAACACCGGGGAGCTGTTTTTT. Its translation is CATSDLLTANTGELFF.

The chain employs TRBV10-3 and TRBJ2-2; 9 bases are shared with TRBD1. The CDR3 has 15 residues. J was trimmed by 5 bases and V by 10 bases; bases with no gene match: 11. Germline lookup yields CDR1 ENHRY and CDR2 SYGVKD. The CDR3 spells CATLSGTGRTGELFF. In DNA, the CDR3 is TGTGCCACCCTCTCCGGGACAGGGCGAACCGGGGAGCTGTTTTTT.